The 8 T cell receptor beta chains presented below share a single source sample, sequenced in a study of T cells in Graves' hyperthyroidism and ophthalmopathy. What was amplified from RNA transcripts were TCR beta CDR3 regions. With the HTBI primer set, the TCR CDR3 went through a first round of RT-PCR. TCRdb passed the multiplex PCR reads through MiXCR, listing each CDR3 protein once. Here the sample spans about 690,000 distinct CDR3 sequences, 17% being singletons. Sequencing input: blood. These receptors were obtained from a man aged 45-65 years with Graves' hyperthyroidism.

This clonotype appeared many times. The V call is TRBV29-1, the J call TRBJ1-2, with TRBD1 as a possible D gene (6 bases). Trimming shortened V by 5 bases and J by 4 bases, and 11 bases separated the two germline ends. The CDR3 covers 12 residues. In germline, CDR1 is SQVTM, CDR2 ANQGSEA. The chain's CDR3 is CSVYDRSYGYTF. The CDR3 nucleotides read TGCAGCGTTTACGACAGGTCCTATGGCTACACCTTC.

The chain is built from TRBV7-2 and TRBJ1-2, with D hard to call. This CDR3 has 16 residues. Trimming stripped 2 bases from V and 2 bases from J, with 15 bases between. The germline CDR1 and CDR2 sequences are SGHTA and FQGNSA. DNA for the CDR3: TGTGCCAGCAGCTTATGGAATAGGGTGGTGAACTATGGCTACACCTTC. It translates to CASSLWNRVVNYGYTF.

This clonotype came up many times. V usage is TRBV2 and J usage is TRBJ1-4, with D possibly being TRBD1 (6 bases). The V gene's germline CDR1 is SNHLY and CDR2 FYNNEI. The CDR3 is 15 residues long. The V end lost 0 bases, the J end lost 2 bases, and 7 bases lay between the germline ends. Here the CDR3 DNA reads TGTGCCAGCAGTGAAGCGACAGGCACTAATGAAAAACTGTTTTTT. Residues: CASSEATGTNEKLFF. The variable domain in full, with the rest retrieved from reference TRBV2 and TRBJ1-4, is EPEVTQTPSHQVTQMGQEVILRCVPISNHLYFYWYRQILGQKVEFLVSFYNNEISEKSEIFDDQFSVERPDGSNFTLKIRSTKLEDSAMYFCASSEATGTNEKLFFGSGTQLSVL.

The chain is built from TRBV4-2 and TRBJ2-7; 8 bases align to TRBD1. The CDR3 contains 16 residues. The germline V gene has CDR1 LGHNA and CDR2 YNFKEQ. Germline trimming cut 1 base from V and 3 bases from J; bases unmatched to any gene: 8. The CDR3 nucleotides read TGTGCCAGCAGCCAAGCAAAGGGACAGGCTAACTACGAGCAGTACTTC. It specifies CASSQAKGQANYEQYF.

This clonotype came up many times. This rearrangement joins TRBV28 to TRBJ1-5; D not certain. The CDR3 loop spans 15 amino acids. The germline CDR1 and CDR2 sequences are MDHEN and SYDVKM. Deletions cut 3 bases from V and 0 bases from J, with 9 bases between. CDR3 nucleotides: TGTGCCAGCAGTTTTTCCAGATATAGCAATCAGCCCCAGCATTTT. Its translation: CASSFSRYSNQPQHF.

This rearrangement joins TRBV20-1 to TRBJ2-3; 9 bases align to TRBD2. V trimming: 1 base; J trimming: 5 bases; junction bases outside the gene matches: 10. The CDR3 spans 16 residues. Germline V CDR1 and CDR2: DFQATT, SNEGSKA (reference sequence). The CDR3 DNA follows: TGCAGTGCTAGAGTGGGGGGCGGGAGGGCCGGAGATACGCAGTATTTT. It translates to CSARVGGGRAGDTQYF.

This clonotype was detected a few times. V gene TRBV30 combines with J gene TRBJ2-7; 8 positions agree with TRBD2. Looked up from germline, CDR1 is GTSNPN and CDR2 is SVGIG (reference sequence). The CDR3 sequence is 12 residues long. The trim removed 5 bases at V and 6 bases at J, leaving 6 bases unmatched. CDR3 residues: CAWLLAGREQYF. The CDR3 region has the DNA TGTGCCTGGTTATTAGCGGGACGCGAGCAGTACTTC. The variable domain in full, with the rest retrieved from reference TRBV30 and TRBJ2-7, is SQTIHQWPATLVQPVGSPLSLECTVEGTSNPNLYWYRQAAGRGLQLLFYSVGIGQISSEVPQNLSASRPQDRQFILSSKKLLLSDSGFYLCAWLLAGREQYFGPGTRLTVT.

Ten or more counts support this clonotype. This sequence joins TRBV2 and TRBJ2-7; TRBD1 matches at 9 bases. The CDR3 runs to 16 residues. In germline, CDR1 is SNHLY, CDR2 FYNNEI. Trimming at V came to 4 bases and at J to 4 bases, leaving 11 bases not matched to a gene. The CDR3 loop is CASSVDPDRGSYEQYF. The CDR3 nucleotides are TGTGCCAGCAGTGTGGATCCAGACAGGGGGTCTTACGAGCAGTACTTC. The full variable domain, rest sourced from reference TRBV2 and TRBJ2-7, is EPEVTQTPSHQVTQMGQEVILRCVPISNHLYFYWYRQILGQKVEFLVSFYNNEISEKSEIFDDQFSVERPDGSNFTLKIRSTKLEDSAMYFCASSVDPDRGSYEQYFGPGTRLTVT.